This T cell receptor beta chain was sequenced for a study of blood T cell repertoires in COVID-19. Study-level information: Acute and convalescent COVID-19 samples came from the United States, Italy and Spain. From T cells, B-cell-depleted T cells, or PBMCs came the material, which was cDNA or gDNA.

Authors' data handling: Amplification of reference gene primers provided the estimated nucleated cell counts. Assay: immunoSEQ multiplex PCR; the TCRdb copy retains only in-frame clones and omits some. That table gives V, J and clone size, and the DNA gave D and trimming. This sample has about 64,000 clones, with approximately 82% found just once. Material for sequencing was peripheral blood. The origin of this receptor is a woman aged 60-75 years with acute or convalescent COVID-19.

The CDR3: CASSSGQGSYEQYF. CDR3 sequence (DNA): TGTGCCAGCAGTTCCGGACAGGGCTCGTACGAGCAGTACTTC. This chain joins TRBV6-5 and TRBJ2-7; 8 nucleotides align to TRBD1. The germline CDR1 and CDR2 sequences are MNHEY and SVGAGI. After removal of 4 bases from V and 4 bases from J, the junction contained 6 bases not matched to a gene. This CDR3 is 14 amino acids long.